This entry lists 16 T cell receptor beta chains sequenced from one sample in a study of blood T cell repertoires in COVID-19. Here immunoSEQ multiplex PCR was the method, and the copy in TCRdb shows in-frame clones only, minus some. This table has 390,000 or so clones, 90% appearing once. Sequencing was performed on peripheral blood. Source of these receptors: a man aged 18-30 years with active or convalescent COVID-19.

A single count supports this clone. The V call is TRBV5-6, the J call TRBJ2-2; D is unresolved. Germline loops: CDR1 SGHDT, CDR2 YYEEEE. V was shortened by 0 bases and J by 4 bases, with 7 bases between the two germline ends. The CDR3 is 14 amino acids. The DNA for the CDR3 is TGTGCCAGCAGCTTGGACCGGTCCACCGGGGAGCTGTTTTTT. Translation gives CASSLDRSTGELFF.

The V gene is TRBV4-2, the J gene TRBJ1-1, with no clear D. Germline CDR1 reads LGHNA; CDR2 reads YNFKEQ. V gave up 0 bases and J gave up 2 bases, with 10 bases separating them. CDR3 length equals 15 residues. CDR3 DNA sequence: TGTGCCAGCAGCCAAGATCCGCAGGCCAACACTGAAGCTTTCTTT. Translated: CASSQDPQANTEAFF.

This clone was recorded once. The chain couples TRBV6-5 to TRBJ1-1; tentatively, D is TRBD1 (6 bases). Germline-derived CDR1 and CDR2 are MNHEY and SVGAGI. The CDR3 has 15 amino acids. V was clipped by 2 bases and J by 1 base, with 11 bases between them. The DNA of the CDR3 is TGTGCCAGCAGTTACCCCAGGGGAGCGAACACTGAAGCTTTCTTT. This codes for CASSYPRGANTEAFF.

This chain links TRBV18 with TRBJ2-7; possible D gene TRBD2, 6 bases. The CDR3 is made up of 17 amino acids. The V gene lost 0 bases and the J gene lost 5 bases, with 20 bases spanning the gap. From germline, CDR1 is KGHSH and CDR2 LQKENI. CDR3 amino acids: CASSPPASAGGAHEQYF. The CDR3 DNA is TGTGCCAGCTCACCACCGGCTAGCGCAGGAGGGGCACACGAGCAGTACTTC.

Here the CDR3 DNA reads TGTGCCAGCTCACCCCCCCCGGGTAATGAGCAGTTCTTC. Amino acid sequence: CASSPPPGNEQFF. The rearrangement joins TRBV18 to TRBJ2-1; the D is unclear. Germline CDR1 is KGHSH and CDR2 is LQKENI. With 3 bases removed from V and 7 bases from J, the gap between germline ends came to 10 bases. This CDR3 is 13 amino acids long. The full variable domain, with the rest looked up from reference TRBV18 and TRBJ2-1, is NAGVMQNPRHLVRRRGQEARLRCSPMKGHSHVYWYRQLPEEGLKFMVYLQKENIIDESGMPKERFSAEFPKEGPSILRIQQVVRGDSAAYFCASSPPPGNEQFFGPGTRLTVL.

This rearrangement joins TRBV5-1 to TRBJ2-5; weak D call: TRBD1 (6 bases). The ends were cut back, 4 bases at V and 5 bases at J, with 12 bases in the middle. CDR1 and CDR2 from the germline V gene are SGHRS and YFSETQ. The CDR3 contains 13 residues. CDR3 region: CASSQDSWETQYF. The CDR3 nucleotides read TGCGCCAGCAGCCAGGACAGTTGGGAGACCCAGTACTTC.

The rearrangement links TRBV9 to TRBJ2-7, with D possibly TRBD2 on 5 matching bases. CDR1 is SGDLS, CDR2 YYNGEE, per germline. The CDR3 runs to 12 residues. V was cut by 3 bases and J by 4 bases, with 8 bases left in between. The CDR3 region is CASSETGYEQYF. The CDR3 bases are TGTGCCAGCAGCGAAACGGGGTACGAGCAGTACTTC.

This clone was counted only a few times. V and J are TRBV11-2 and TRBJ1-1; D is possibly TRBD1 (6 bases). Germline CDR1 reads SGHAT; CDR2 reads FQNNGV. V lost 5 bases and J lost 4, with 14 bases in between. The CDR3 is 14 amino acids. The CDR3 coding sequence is TGTGCCAGCAGCCCGGCGAGGGGGAGCACTGAAGCTTTCTTT. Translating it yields CASSPARGSTEAFF.

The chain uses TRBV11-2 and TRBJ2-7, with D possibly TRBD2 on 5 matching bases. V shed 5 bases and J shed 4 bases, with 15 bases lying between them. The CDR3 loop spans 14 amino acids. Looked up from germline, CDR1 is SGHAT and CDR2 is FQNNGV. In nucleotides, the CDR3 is TGTGCCAGCAGCGCCTCTAGCTGGGGTTACGAGCAGTACTTC. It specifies CASSASSWGYEQYF.

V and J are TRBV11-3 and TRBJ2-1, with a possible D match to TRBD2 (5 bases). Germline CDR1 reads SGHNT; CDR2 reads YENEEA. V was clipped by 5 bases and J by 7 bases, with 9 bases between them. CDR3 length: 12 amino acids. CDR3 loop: CASSRDGNEQFF. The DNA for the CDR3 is TGTGCCAGCAGCCGGGATGGGAATGAGCAGTTCTTC.

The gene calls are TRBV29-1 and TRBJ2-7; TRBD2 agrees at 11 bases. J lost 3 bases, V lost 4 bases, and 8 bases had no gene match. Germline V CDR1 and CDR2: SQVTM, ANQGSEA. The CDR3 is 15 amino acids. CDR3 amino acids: CSVVRTGTSGYEQYF. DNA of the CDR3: TGCAGCGTTGTCCGGACTGGGACTAGCGGCTACGAGCAGTACTTC.

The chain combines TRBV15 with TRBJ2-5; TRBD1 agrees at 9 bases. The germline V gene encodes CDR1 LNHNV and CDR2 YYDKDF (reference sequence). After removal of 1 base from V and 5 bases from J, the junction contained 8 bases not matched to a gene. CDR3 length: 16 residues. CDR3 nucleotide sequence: TGTGCCACCAGCAGAGGCAGACAGGGGGTTTATGAGACCCAGTACTTC. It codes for CATSRGRQGVYETQYF.

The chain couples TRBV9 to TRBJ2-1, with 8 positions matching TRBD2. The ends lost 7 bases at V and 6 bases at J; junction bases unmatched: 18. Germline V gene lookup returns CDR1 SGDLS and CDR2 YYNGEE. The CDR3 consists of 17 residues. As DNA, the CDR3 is TGTGCCAGCCAGCCGGGACTAGGGACCCCAACCCCCAATGAGCAGTTCTTC. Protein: CASQPGLGTPTPNEQFF.

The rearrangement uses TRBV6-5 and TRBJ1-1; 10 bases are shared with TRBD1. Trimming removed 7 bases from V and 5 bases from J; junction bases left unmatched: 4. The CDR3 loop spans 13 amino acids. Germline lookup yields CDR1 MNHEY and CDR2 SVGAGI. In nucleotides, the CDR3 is TGTGCCAGCACCGACAGGGGGCGGACTGAAGCTTTCTTT. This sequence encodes CASTDRGRTEAFF.

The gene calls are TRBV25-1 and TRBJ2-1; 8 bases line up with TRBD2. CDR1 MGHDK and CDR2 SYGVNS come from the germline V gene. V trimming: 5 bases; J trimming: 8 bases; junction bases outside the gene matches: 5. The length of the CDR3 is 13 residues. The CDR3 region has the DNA TGTGCCAGCAGTAATAGCGGGATTGATGAGCAGTTCTTC. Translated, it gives CASSNSGIDEQFF.

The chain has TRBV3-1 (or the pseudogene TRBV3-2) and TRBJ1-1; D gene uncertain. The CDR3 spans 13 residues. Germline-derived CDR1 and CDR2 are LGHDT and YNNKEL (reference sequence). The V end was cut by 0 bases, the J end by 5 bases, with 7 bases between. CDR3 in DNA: TGTGCCAGCAGCCAAGATCAACGGACTGAAGCTTTCTTT. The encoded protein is CASSQDQRTEAFF.